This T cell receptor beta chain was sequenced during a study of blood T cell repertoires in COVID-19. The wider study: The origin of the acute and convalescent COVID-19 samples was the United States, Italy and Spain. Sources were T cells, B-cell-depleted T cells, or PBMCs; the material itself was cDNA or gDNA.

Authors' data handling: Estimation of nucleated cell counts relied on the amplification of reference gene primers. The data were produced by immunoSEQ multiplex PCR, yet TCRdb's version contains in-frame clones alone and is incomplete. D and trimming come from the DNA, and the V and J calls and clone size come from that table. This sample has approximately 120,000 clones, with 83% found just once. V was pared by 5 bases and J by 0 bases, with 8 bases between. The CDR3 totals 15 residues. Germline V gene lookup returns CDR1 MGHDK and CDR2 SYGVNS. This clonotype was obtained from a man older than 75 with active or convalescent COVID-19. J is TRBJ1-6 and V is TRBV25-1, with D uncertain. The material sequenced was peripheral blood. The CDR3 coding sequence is TGTGCCAGCAGTCATCTAAGCTCCTATAATTCACCCCTCCACTTT. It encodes CASSHLSSYNSPLHF.